This T cell receptor (beta chain) was identified during a study of T cell changes during pregnancy in multiple sclerosis (dated by TCRdb to about 2019). With respect to the entire study: Changes in the T cell repertoire over the course of pregnancy were examined in this study in women with multiple sclerosis.

The library was made by the immunoSEQ multiplex PCR assay. Entries here come from immuneACCESS through TCRdb and include only in-frame sequences with V and J called. Some clones fail to appear in such tables; in the studies checked, an unresolved V gene covers under half of the shortfall, and the cause of the remainder is unknown. The sample table holds some 70,000 clones, of which 75% to 95% were seen once. The top ten hold less than 6% of the sample. From the germline V gene, CDR1 is SGHTA and CDR2 is FQGNSA. The cysteine opens and the phenylalanine closes a CDR3 of 14 amino acids. Solely the CDR3 DNA is kept, with 42 bases framed from the first base. After removal of 3 bases from V and 6 bases from J, the junction retains 4 bases not matched to a gene. Of note for this clone: No cognate antigen has been identified for it. No much larger clone exists at a distance of one base, and base qualities are not known.

Recombination linked TRBV7-2 to TRBJ2-4; the junction holds 8 bases that match TRBD1. The clonotype originates from a female donor with multiple sclerosis, enrolled in a pregnancy study. This specimen consisted of CD8+ T cells from peripheral blood mononuclear cells, obtained before pregnancy. The CDR3 region reads CASSFGQGGNIQYF. The nucleotide sequence reads TGTGCCAGCAGCTTTGGACAGGGCGGAAACATTCAGTACTTC. Reference TRBV7-2 and TRBJ2-4 genes cover what lies past the CDR3, so the full variable domain is GAGVSQSPSNKVTEKGKDVELRCDPISGHTALYWYRQSLGQGLEFLIYFQGNSAPDKSGLPSDRFSAERTGGSVSTLTIQRTQQEDSAVYLCASSFGQGGNIQYFGAGTRLSVL.